This T cell receptor (beta chain) is from a study of blood T cell repertoires in COVID-19. As for the study in general: PBMCs, B-cell-depleted T cells, or T cells were the source of the cDNA or gDNA that made up the material.

Clones were read by immunoSEQ multiplex PCR, and TCRdb kept only the in-frame ones, dropping some. The table records approximately 150,000 clones, around 87% of them present only once. CDR1 is SEHNR and CDR2 is FQNEAQ in the germline V gene (reference sequence). The CDR3 has 11 residues. V was pared by 2 bases and J by 10 bases, with 6 bases between. This clone was counted a single time. This chain joins TRBV7-9 and TRBJ2-1; D call uncertain. Sequenced material: peripheral blood. The source is a man aged 65 to 79 with active COVID-19. CDR3 in amino acids: CASSLKAEQFF. In DNA form, the CDR3 reads TGTGCCAGCAGCTTAAAAGCGGAGCAGTTCTTC. The full variable domain, with the rest looked up from reference TRBV7-9 and TRBJ2-1, is DTGVSQNPRHKITKRGQNVTFRCDPISEHNRLYWYRQTLGQGPEFLTYFQNEAQLEKSRLLSDRFSAERPKGSFSTLEIQRTEQGDSAMYLCASSLKAEQFFGPGTRLTVL.